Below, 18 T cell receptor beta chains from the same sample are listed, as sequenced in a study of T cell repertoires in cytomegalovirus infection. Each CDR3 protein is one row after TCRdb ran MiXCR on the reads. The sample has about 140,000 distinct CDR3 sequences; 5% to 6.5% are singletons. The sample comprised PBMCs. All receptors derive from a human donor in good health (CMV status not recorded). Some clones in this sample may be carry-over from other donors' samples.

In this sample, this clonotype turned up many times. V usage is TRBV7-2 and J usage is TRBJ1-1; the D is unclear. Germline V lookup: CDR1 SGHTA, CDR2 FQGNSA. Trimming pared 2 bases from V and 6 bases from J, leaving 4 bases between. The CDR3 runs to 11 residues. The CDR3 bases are TGTGCCAGCAGCTTAATCGCTGAAGCTTTCTTT. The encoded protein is CASSLIAEAFF. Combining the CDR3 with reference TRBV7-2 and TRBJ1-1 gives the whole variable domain GAGVSQSPSNKVTEKGKDVELRCDPISGHTALYWYRQSLGQGLEFLIYFQGNSAPDKSGLPSDRFSAERTGGSVSTLTIQRTQQEDSAVYLCASSLIAEAFFGQGTRLTVV.

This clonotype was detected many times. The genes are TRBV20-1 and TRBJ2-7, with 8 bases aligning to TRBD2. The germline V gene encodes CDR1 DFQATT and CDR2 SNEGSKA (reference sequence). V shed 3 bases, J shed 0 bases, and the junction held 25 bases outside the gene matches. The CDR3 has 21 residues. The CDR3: CSASHRLRPSGGPRSSYEQYF. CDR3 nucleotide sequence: TGCAGTGCTAGTCATCGCTTGCGTCCCAGCGGGGGCCCTAGGAGCTCCTACGAGCAGTACTTC.

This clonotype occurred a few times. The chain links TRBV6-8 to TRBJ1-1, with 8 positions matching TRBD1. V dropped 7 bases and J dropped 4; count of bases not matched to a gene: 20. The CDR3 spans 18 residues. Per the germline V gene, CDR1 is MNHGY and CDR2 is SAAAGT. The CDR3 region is CASIGGNRGTLMGTEAFF. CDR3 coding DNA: TGTGCCAGCATTGGGGGTAACAGGGGGACACTTATGGGCACTGAAGCTTTCTTT.

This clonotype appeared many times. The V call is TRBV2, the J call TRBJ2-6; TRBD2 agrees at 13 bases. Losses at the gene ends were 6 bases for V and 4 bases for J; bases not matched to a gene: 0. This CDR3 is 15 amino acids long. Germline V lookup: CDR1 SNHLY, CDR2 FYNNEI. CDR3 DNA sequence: TGTGCCAGCAGACTAGCGGGGGGGGGGGCCAACGTCCTGACTTTC. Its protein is CASRLAGGGANVLTF.

The CDR3 loop is CASSFGLKDSPLHF. The CDR3, as DNA: TGTGCCAGCAGTTTCGGGCTAAAGGATTCACCCCTCCACTTT. The chain links TRBV28 to TRBJ1-6; D is undetermined. The CDR3 has 14 amino acids. V lost 3 bases to trimming and J lost 8 bases, with 11 bases between them. Looked up from germline, CDR1 is MDHEN and CDR2 is SYDVKM.

The DNA for the CDR3 is TGCAGTGCTAGAGATCAACGGACAGGGCAGTCCTACGAGCAGTACTTC. Translated: CSARDQRTGQSYEQYF. The rearrangement links TRBV20-1 to TRBJ2-7, with 8 bases aligning to TRBD1. Germline lookup yields CDR1 DFQATT and CDR2 SNEGSKA (reference sequence). The V and J ends lost 0 bases and 1 base, in that order; junction bases with no gene match: 8. There are 16 residues in the CDR3.

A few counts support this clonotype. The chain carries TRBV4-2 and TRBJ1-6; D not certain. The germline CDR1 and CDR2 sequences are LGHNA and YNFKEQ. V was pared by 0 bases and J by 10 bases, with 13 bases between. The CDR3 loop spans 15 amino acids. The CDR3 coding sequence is TGTGCCAGCAGCCAAGATCAAGCGACCGGCTCACCCCTCCACTTT. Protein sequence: CASSQDQATGSPLHF.

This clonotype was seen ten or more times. The DNA of the CDR3 is TGTGCCAGCAAACGTGGGACCCCACCCTACGAGCAGTACTTC. Its translation is CASKRGTPPYEQYF. The chain has TRBV28 and TRBJ2-7; D is possibly TRBD1 or TRBD2 (5 bases each). The CDR3 covers 14 residues. V lost 7 bases and J lost 2, with 15 bases in between. Germline V gene lookup returns CDR1 MDHEN and CDR2 SYDVKM.

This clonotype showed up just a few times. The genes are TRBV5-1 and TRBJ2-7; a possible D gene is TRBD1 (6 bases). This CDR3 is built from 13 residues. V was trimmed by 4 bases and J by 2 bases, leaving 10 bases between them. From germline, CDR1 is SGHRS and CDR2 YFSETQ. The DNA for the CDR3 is TGCGCCAGCAGCGACGGACAGACCTACGAGCAGTACTTC. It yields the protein CASSDGQTYEQYF. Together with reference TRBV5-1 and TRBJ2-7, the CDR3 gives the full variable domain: KAGVTQTPRYLIKTRGQQVTLSCSPISGHRSVSWYQQTPGQGLQFLFEYFSETQRNKGNFPGRFSGRQFSNSRSEMNVSTLELGDSALYLCASSDGQTYEQYFGPGTRLTVT.

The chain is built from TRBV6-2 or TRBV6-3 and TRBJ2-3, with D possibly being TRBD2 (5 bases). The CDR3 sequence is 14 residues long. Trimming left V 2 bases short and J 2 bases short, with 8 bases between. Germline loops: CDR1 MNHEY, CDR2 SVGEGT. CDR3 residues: CASSYERYTDTQYF. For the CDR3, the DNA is TGTGCCAGCAGTTACGAGCGGTACACAGATACGCAGTATTTT.

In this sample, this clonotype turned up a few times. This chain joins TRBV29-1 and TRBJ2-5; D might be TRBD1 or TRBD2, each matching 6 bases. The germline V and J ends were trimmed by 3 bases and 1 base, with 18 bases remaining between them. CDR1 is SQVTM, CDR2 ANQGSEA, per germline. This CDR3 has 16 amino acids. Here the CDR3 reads CSVDGKTRGPQETQYF. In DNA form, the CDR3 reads TGCAGCGTTGACGGGAAAACACGGGGGCCCCAAGAGACCCAGTACTTC.

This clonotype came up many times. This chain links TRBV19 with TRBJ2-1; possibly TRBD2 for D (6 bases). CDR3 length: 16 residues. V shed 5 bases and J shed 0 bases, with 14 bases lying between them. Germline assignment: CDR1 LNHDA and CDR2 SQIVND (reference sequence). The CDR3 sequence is CASSRDLGSSYNEQFF. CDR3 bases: TGTGCCAGTAGTCGAGACCTCGGGAGCTCCTACAATGAGCAGTTCTTC. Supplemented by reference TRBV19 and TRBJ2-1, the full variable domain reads DGGITQSPKYLFRKEGQNVTLSCEQNLNHDAMYWYRQDPGQGLRLIYYSQIVNDFQKGDIAEGYSVSREKKESFPLTVTSAQKNPTAFYLCASSRDLGSSYNEQFFGPGTRLTVL.

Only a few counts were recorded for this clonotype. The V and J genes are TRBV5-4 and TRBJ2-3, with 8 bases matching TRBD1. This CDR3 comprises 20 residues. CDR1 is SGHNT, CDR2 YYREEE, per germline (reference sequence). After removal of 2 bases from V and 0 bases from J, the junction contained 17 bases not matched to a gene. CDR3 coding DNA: TGTGCCAGCAGCTTTGGTCCAGCTGGGACAGGCCCCGGAAGCACAGATACGCAGTATTTT. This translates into CASSFGPAGTGPGSTDTQYF.

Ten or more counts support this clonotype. The CDR3 DNA sequence: TGTGCCAGCAGCATGGGGATGCAGGGAAGCAATCAGCCCCAGCATTTT. Translation gives CASSMGMQGSNQPQHF. The V call is TRBV27, the J call TRBJ1-5; TRBD1 is a possible D gene (5 bases). Germline V gene sequence: CDR1 MNHEY, CDR2 SMNVEV (reference sequence). With 6 bases removed from V and 1 base from J, the gap between germline ends came to 16 bases. The CDR3 runs to 16 residues.

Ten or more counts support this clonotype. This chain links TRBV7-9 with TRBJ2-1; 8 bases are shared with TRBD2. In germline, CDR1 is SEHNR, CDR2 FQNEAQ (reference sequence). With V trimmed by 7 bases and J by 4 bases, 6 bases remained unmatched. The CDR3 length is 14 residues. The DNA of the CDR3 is TGTGCCAGCATAGGCGGGGGGACTTACAATGAGCAGTTCTTC. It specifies CASIGGGTYNEQFF.

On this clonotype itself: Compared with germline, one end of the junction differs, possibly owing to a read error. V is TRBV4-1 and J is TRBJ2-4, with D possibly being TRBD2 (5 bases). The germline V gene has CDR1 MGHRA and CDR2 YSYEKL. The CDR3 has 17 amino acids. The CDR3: CASSQGPGEGPLNIQYF. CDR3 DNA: TGTGCCAGCAGCCAAGGTCCTGGAGAGGGCCCCCTAAACATTCAGTACTTC.

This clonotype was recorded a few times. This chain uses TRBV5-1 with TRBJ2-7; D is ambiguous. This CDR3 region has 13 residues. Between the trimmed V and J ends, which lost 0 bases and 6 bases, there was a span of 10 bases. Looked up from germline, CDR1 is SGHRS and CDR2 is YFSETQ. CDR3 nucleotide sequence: TGCGCCAGCAGCTTGGGGCCAGAAGGCGAGCAGTACTTC. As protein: CASSLGPEGEQYF.

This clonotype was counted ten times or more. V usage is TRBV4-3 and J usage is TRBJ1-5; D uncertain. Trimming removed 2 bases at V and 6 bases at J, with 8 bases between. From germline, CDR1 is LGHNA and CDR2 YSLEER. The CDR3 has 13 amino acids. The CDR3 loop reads CASSQSVAQPQHF. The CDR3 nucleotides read TGCGCCAGCAGCCAAAGCGTGGCTCAGCCCCAGCATTTT.